The clone carrying this TCR beta chain has at least ten counts. This entry is derived from a study of human T cells and chemical hapten exposure. V lost 11 bases and J 6 bases, leaving 18 bases between the germline ends. The CDR3 is 13 amino acids. The time point denotes: patch test 1, 2 weeks after DPC sensitization. Treatment meaning: therapeutic diphenylcyclopropenone sensitization with weekly scalp DPC. Each CDR3 protein is one row after TCRdb ran MiXCR on the RACE reads. The sample lists 65,000 to 85,000 distinct CDR3 sequences, about 10% occurring once. This sequence originates from a woman aged 55 to 70 with alopecia areata. Some clones in this sample may be carry-over from other donors' samples. Sequenced here: whole blood, sampled in connection with sensitization to the hapten diphenylcyclopropenone (DPC). The chain links TRBV12-3 or TRBV12-4 to TRBJ2-3; D gene unclear. DNA of the CDR3: TGTGCCTCGGGTGGAGTAGGATGGGATACGCAGTATTTT. This codes for CASGGVGWDTQYF.